This T cell receptor beta chain was recovered during a study of blood T cells in healthy people across ages. This clonotype has only a few counts. Primers used in a second PCR of about 6 to 11 cycles were a sample-barcoded 5' primer and a J-beta primer mix. Each CDR3 protein is one row after TCRdb ran MiXCR on the 5' RACE reads. The table records 800,000 to 950,000 distinct CDR3 sequences, almost 30% of them present only once. With V trimmed by 3 bases and J by 5 bases, 3 bases remained unmatched. Germline CDR1 MGHDK, CDR2 SYGVNS. CDR3 length equals 14 residues. Each donor supplied roughly 9.2 milliliters of peripheral blood. These data were also reused for a study on T cells of mothers and their children. As that study records: A few healthy Caucasian mothers, along with their six children, were the donors.

The sequence derives from a woman between 40 and 50 years old in good health. The specimen was blood. The chain recombines TRBV25-1 with TRBJ2-2; TRBD1 matches at 7 bases. CDR3 DNA sequence: TGTGCCAGCAGTGAGACAGGGCGAACCGGGGAGCTGTTTTTT. This codes for CASSETGRTGELFF.